Listed below are T cell receptor beta chains from one sample, sequenced in a study of naive and memory T cell subsets. TCRdb passed the UMI-ligation and nested PCR reads through MiXCR, listing each CDR3 protein once. The sample yields 30,000 to 40,000 distinct CDR3 sequences, around 18% seen once. Source material: effector memory CD4+ T cells from blood. The receptors were gathered from a human donor in good health. The CDR3 runs from the conserved cysteine through the conserved F or W. D genes are given only for firm matches. The size entry is marked missing in some rows and otherwise reads once, few, many or a size class.

j_call d_call cdr3_length clone_size v_call cdr3_nt cdr3_aa
TRBJ2-1 TRBD1 13 NA TRBV7-3 TGTGCCAGCAGCTTAAACCCCGGGACAGCAAAGTTCTTC CASSLNPGTAKFF
TRBJ1-1 NA 14 few TRBV4-1 TGCGCCAGCAGCCAAGATTTTGGCAGAAGTGAAGCTTTCTTT CASSQDFGRSEAFF
TRBJ2-7 NA 15 NA TRBV12-3/TRBV12-4 TGTGCCAGCAGTTTTGTGGGGCCTTACCCCTACGAGCAGTACTTC CASSFVGPYPYEQYF
TRBJ1-3 NA 15 many TRBV13 TGTGCCAGCAGCTATCAACAGGGCTCTGGAAACACCATATATTTT CASSYQQGSGNTIYF
TRBJ1-6 NA 14 NA TRBV20-1 TGCAGTGCTAGAAGTTGGGCTGATAATTCACCCCTCCACTTT CSARSWADNSPLHF
TRBJ2-7 NA 13 NA TRBV6-1 TGTGCCAGCAACCGGGACACGGTCTACGAGCAGTACTTC CASNRDTVYEQYF
TRBJ2-1 NA 14 NA TRBV7-6 TGTGCCAGCAGCCCACTTTTAAGGTACAATGAGCAGTTCTTC CASSPLLRYNEQFF
TRBJ2-1 TRBD2 16 many TRBV9 TGTGCCAGCAGCCCTCGGAACCGGGACTATCCCAATGAGCAGTTCTTC CASSPRNRDYPNEQFF
TRBJ2-7 NA 13 few TRBV7-2 TGTGCCAGCAGCTTAGTAAGGTTGGGCGAGCAGTACTTC CASSLVRLGEQYF
TRBJ2-1 NA 12 NA TRBV7-9 TGTGCCAGCAGGCCAGGAGGGGATGAGCAGTTCTTC CASRPGGDEQFF
TRBJ1-5 TRBD1 15 once TRBV11-2 TGTGCCAGCAGTAGAAACAGGGGATCAAATCAGCCCCAGCATTTT CASSRNRGSNQPQHF
TRBJ2-1 NA 13 few TRBV10-3 TGTGCCATCAGTGAGTCAACCGGACAGGAGCAGTTCTTC CAISESTGQEQFF
TRBJ1-2 NA 15 few TRBV5-6 TGTGCCAGCAGCTTAGGGGGAAATGGGAACTATGGCTACACCTTC CASSLGGNGNYGYTF
TRBJ2-7 NA 13 NA TRBV19 TGTGCCAGTAGTATTGGCAGGGTCTACGAGCAGTACTTC CASSIGRVYEQYF
TRBJ2-1 TRBD2 17 many TRBV5-1 TGCGCCAGCAGCCCGGGAGGAGTTACCCGCTCCTACAATGAGCAGTTCTTC CASSPGGVTRSYNEQFF
TRBJ1-1 NA 15 NA TRBV5-6 TGTGCCAGCAGCTTGGGACCTTTCCCAAACACTGAAGCTTTCTTT CASSLGPFPNTEAFF
TRBJ1-5 TRBD1 13 few TRBV6-4 TGTGCCAGCAGTGAACAGGGGGGACAGCCCCAGCATTTT CASSEQGGQPQHF
TRBJ2-7 NA 16 many TRBV27 TGTGCCAGCAAGCTAACCGGGACACCGAGCTCCTACGAGCAGTACTTC CASKLTGTPSSYEQYF
TRBJ2-5 TRBD2 14 many TRBV4-3 TGCGCCAGCAGCCATCGCGGGAGGGAAGAGACCCAGTACTTC CASSHRGREETQYF
TRBJ1-2 TRBD1 14 few TRBV4-1 TGCGCCAGCTCAGACGCAGGGGGCCTATATGGCTACACCTTC CASSDAGGLYGYTF
TRBJ2-7 NA 17 few TRBV7-6 TGTGCCAGCAGCTTATCTTCCAGACCCCTCACGCAGAACGAGCAGTACTTC CASSLSSRPLTQNEQYF
TRBJ2-6 NA 20 medium-sized TRBV27 TGTGCCAGCAGTTTATCGACCTCGGACAGCCCCTCGTCTGGGGCCAACGTCCTGACTTTC CASSLSTSDSPSSGANVLTF
TRBJ1-1 NA 15 NA TRBV28 TGTGCCAGCAGCGTCGTTTGGTCCATGAACACTGAAGCTTTCTTT CASSVVWSMNTEAFF
TRBJ2-1 NA 14 few TRBV18 TGTGCCAGCTCACCACCTATGGACCCCAATGAGCAGTTCTTC CASSPPMDPNEQFF
TRBJ2-1 TRBD2 15 NA TRBV11-2 TGTGCCAGCAGCTTAATAGCGGGAGCCGGGGGGGAGCAGTTCTTC CASSLIAGAGGEQFF
TRBJ1-1 NA 14 NA TRBV9 TGTGCCAGCAGCGTAACACAGATGAACACTGAAGCTTTCTTT CASSVTQMNTEAFF
TRBJ2-3 NA 14 few TRBV10-3 TGTGCCATCAGTTCACTCGCTAGCACAGATACGCAGTATTTT CAISSLASTDTQYF
TRBJ2-1 NA 15 few TRBV7-2 TGTGCCAGCAGCTTAGACAGGAGATCCTACAATGAGCAGTTCTTC CASSLDRRSYNEQFF
TRBJ1-5 TRBD1 15 few TRBV27 TGTGCCAGCAGTTTTGGAGGGGGCTTCAATCAGCCCCAGCATTTT CASSFGGGFNQPQHF
TRBJ1-3 NA 13 few TRBV6-1 TGTGCCAGCTGGAGGGGCTCTGGAAACACCATATATTTT CASWRGSGNTIYF
TRBJ2-1 NA 10 NA TRBV10-3 TGTGCCACCTCGGGAGTGGAGCAGTTCTTC CATSGVEQFF
TRBJ1-2 NA 14 medium-sized TRBV28 TGTGCCAGCAGATGGGACACCCCCGGAGGAGGCTACACCTTC CASRWDTPGGGYTF
TRBJ2-1 TRBD2 17 NA TRBV20-1 TGCAGTGCTAGAGTCGGGCGGGAGCGGGAGGGCCGCAATGAGCAGTTCTTC CSARVGREREGRNEQFF